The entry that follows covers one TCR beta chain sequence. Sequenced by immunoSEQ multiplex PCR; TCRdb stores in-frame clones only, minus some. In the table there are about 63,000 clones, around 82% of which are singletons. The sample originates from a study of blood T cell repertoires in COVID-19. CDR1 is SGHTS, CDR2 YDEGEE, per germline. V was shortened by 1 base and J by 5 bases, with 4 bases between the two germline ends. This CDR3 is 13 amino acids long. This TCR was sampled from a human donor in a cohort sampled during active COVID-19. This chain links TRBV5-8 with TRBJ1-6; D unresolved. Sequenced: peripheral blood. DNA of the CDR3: TGTGCCAGCAGCTTGACAGATAATTCACCCCTCCACTTT. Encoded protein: CASSLTDNSPLHF.